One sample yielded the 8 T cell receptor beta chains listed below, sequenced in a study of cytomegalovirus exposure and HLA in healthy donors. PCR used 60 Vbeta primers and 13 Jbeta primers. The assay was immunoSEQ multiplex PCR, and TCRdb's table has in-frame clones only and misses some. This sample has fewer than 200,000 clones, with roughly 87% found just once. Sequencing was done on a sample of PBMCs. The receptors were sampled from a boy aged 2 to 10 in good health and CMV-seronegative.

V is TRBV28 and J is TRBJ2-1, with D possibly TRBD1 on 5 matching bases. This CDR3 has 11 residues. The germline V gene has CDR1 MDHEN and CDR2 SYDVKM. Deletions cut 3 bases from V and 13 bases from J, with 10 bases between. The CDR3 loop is CASSFGQTQFF. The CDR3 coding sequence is TGTGCCAGCAGTTTCGGACAAACACAGTTCTTC.

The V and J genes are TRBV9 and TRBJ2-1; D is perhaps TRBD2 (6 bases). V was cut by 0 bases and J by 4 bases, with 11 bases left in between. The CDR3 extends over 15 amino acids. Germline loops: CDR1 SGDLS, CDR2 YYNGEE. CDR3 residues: CASSVGASAYNEQFF. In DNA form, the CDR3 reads TGTGCCAGCAGCGTAGGGGCTAGCGCGTACAATGAGCAGTTCTTC.

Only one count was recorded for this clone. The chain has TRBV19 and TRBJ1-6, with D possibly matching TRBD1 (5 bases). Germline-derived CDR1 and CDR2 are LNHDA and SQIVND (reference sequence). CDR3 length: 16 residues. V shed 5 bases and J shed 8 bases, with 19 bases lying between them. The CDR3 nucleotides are TGTGCCAGTAGTTCCATTGACAGCCGGTACGATTCACCCCTCCACTTT. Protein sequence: CASSSIDSRYDSPLHF.

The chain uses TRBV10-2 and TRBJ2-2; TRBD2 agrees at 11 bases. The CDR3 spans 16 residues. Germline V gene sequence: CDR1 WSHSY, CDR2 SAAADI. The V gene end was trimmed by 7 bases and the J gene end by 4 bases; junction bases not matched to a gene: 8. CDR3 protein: CASNLPGTSGTGELFF. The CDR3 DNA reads TGCGCCAGCAACCTCCCCGGGACTAGCGGCACCGGGGAGCTGTTTTTT.

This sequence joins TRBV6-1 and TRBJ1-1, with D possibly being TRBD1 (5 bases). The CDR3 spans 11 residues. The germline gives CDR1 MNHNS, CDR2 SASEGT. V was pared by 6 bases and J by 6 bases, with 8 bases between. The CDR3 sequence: CASSRVPEAFF. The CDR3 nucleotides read TGTGCCAGCAGCAGGGTTCCTGAAGCTTTCTTT.

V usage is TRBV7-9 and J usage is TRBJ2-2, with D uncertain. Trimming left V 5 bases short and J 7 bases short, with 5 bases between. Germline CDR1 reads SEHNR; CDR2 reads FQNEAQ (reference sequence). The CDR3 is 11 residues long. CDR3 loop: CASSRGGELFF. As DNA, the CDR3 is TGTGCCAGCAGCCGAGGCGGGGAGCTGTTTTTT.

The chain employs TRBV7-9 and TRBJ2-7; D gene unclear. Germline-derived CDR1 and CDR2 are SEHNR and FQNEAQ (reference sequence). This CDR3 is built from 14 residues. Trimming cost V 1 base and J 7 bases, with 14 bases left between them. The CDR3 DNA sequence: TGTGCCAGCAGCTTAGGCAGCAAGTTCGGGGAGCAGTACTTC. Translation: CASSLGSKFGEQYF.

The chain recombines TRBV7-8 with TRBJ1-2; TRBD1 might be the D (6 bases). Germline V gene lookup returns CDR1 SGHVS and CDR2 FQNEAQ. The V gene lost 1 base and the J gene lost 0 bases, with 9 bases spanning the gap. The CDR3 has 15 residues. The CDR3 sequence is CASSLGDRPNYGYTF. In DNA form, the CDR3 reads TGTGCCAGCAGCTTAGGAGACAGGCCTAACTATGGCTACACCTTC.